This T cell receptor (beta chain) was profiled in a study of blood T cell repertoires in COVID-19. Study-level information: COVID-19 samples, acute and convalescent, were from the United States, Italy and Spain. Sample material is recorded as cDNA or gDNA derived from T cells, B-cell-depleted T cells, or PBMCs.

The sample holds one count of this clone. Study processing details: Using reference gene primer amplification, nucleated cell counts were estimated. Only in-frame clones appear in the TCRdb table, and some are missing; sequencing was by immunoSEQ multiplex PCR. That table is the source of V, J and clone size, and D and trimming were worked out from the DNA. Here the sample spans about 290,000 clones, roughly 80% being singletons. J gave up 2 bases and V 1 base, and 8 bases lay outside the gene matches. The germline CDR1 and CDR2 sequences are SGHVS and FNYEAQ. The CDR3 totals 16 residues. The receptor comes from a woman between 45 and 65 years old with active or convalescent COVID-19. Input material: peripheral blood. The chain employs TRBV7-6 and TRBJ2-7, with 7 nucleotides matching TRBD2. The CDR3 DNA reads as TGTGCCAGCAGCTTAGTCGAACGGGGAGGGCCCTACGAGCAGTACTTC. Protein sequence: CASSLVERGGPYEQYF.